This is a list of T cell receptor beta chains from one sample in a study of response to subunit inactivated influenza vaccine. Via MiXCR, TCRdb re-called the RT-PCR reads, giving one row per CDR3 protein. The data contain about 650,000 distinct CDR3 sequences, approximately 15% of them singletons. The sequencing here drew on PBMCs from blood, taken 11 to 12 days after vaccination. The receptors originated from a man aged 50 or older who received an inactivated influenza vaccine. Both conserved end residues are part of each CDR3. D genes are given only for firm matches. Only some rows state a clone size, as once, few, many or a class for expanded clones.

d_call,clone_size,v_call,j_call,cdr3_aa,cdr3_nt
.,many,TRBV11-2,TRBJ1-1,CASSLDQNTEAFF,TGTGCCAGCAGCTTAGATCAGAACACTGAAGCTTTCTTT
TRBD1,.,TRBV20-1,TRBJ2-2,CSARPPGQTNTGELFF,TGCAGTGCTAGGCCCCCGGGACAGACGAACACCGGGGAGCTGTTTTTT
TRBD1,few,TRBV7-9,TRBJ1-6,CASSTLTGENSPLHF,TGTGCCAGCAGCACTTTGACAGGGGAAAATTCACCCCTCCACTTT
.,few,TRBV10-2,TRBJ1-6,CATMGRYNSPLHF,TGCGCCACCATGGGACGGTATAATTCACCCCTCCACTTT
.,.,TRBV10-3,TRBJ2-1,CAISEDRQVYNEQFF,TGTGCCATCAGTGAGGACAGACAAGTCTACAATGAGCAGTTCTTC
.,.,TRBV20-1,TRBJ2-7,CSARDPGQSSYEQYF,TGCAGTGCTAGAGACCCCGGACAGTCTTCCTACGAGCAGTACTTC
.,few,TRBV20-1,TRBJ2-1,CSAQGRGSSYNEQFF,TGCAGTGCTCAAGGACGGGGGAGCTCCTACAATGAGCAGTTCTTC
.,.,TRBV6-6,TRBJ1-3,CASSYTPRNTIYF,TGTGCCAGCAGTTACACACCCAGGAACACCATATATTTT
TRBD1,many,TRBV7-9,TRBJ2-7,CASSIGGHEQYF,TGTGCCAGCAGTATAGGGGGCCACGAGCAGTACTTC
.,.,TRBV12-2,TRBJ2-2,CASRLAKGPNQHNLNTGELFF,TGTGCAAGTCGCTTGGCAAAGGGGCCAAACCAACACAATTTGAACACCGGGGAGCTGTTTTTT
.,few,TRBV20-1,TRBJ2-7,CSARGQGYEQYF,TGCAGTGCTAGGGGTCAGGGCTACGAGCAGTACTTC
.,.,TRBV5-6,TRBJ1-5,CASSFRGFGQPQHF,TGTGCCAGCAGCTTTCGAGGTTTTGGGCAGCCCCAGCATTTT
.,few,TRBV5-1,TRBJ2-3,CASKGLERTDTQYF,TGCGCCAGCAAGGGACTCGAACGCACAGATACGCAGTATTTT
TRBD1,few,TRBV4-1,TRBJ2-5,CASSLRDRGLQETQYF,TGCGCCAGCAGCCTCCGGGACAGGGGGCTTCAAGAGACCCAGTACTTC
TRBD1,medium-sized,TRBV7-2,TRBJ2-7,CASSSDRGNSYEQYF,TGTGCCAGCAGCTCCGACAGGGGGAATTCCTACGAGCAGTACTTC
TRBD2,.,TRBV14,TRBJ2-7,CASSQVGLAGVEQYF,TGTGCCAGCAGCCAAGTCGGACTAGCGGGAGTCGAGCAGTACTTC
TRBD2,few,TRBV5-1,TRBJ2-3,CASSLSGNRADTQYF,TGCGCCAGCAGCTTGAGCGGGAATCGGGCGGATACGCAGTATTTT
TRBD2,few,TRBV12-3/TRBV12-4,TRBJ2-5,CASSLAGTSLSQYF,TGTGCCAGCAGTTTAGCGGGGACTAGTCTCTCCCAGTACTTC
TRBD2,many,TRBV11-2,TRBJ2-3,CASSSPGLAGLSADTQYF,TGTGCCAGCAGCTCCCCGGGACTAGCGGGACTTAGCGCAGATACGCAGTATTTT
.,.,TRBV29-1,TRBJ2-3,CSASPTPDTQYF,TGCAGCGCTTCTCCAACGCCAGATACGCAGTATTTT
.,many,TRBV6-1,TRBJ2-3,CASSIGLTSTDTQYF,TGTGCCAGCAGCATCGGACTCACGAGCACAGATACGCAGTATTTT
.,few,TRBV4-1,TRBJ2-2,CASSQLGLAGKNTGELFF,TGCGCCAGCAGCCAGTTAGGTCTGGCGGGGAAGAACACCGGGGAGCTGTTTTTT
TRBD1,few,TRBV7-2,TRBJ1-6,CASSQTGASGSPLHF,TGTGCCAGCAGCCAGACAGGGGCGAGTGGTTCACCCCTCCACTTT
.,many,TRBV12-3/TRBV12-4,TRBJ2-1,CASSFGVTYNEQFF,TGTGCCAGCAGTTTTGGGGTGACCTACAATGAGCAGTTCTTC
TRBD1,many,TRBV12-3/TRBV12-4,TRBJ2-1,CASSNGQATYTEQFF,TGTGCCAGCAGTAACGGACAGGCAACCTACACTGAGCAGTTCTTC
TRBD2,.,TRBV7-9,TRBJ2-3,CASSDLSGGYTQYF,TGTGCCAGCAGCGACCTGAGCGGGGGTTATACGCAGTATTTT
.,few,TRBV5-1,TRBJ1-3,CASSQEVAGNTIYF,TGCGCCAGCAGCCAGGAGGTGGCTGGAAACACCATATATTTT
.,.,TRBV18,TRBJ2-3,CASSPRIEDTQYF,TGTGCCAGCTCACCAAGGATTGAAGATACGCAGTATTTT
.,.,TRBV27,TRBJ2-7,CASSSQAGYEQYF,TGTGCCAGCAGTTCGCAGGCGGGTTACGAGCAGTACTTC
.,few,TRBV4-2,TRBJ2-7,CASSQESRGAYEQYF,TGTGCCAGCAGCCAAGAGAGTCGGGGTGCCTACGAGCAGTACTTC
.,few,TRBV29-1,TRBJ2-1,CSVVGDNEQFF,TGCAGCGTTGTTGGGGACAATGAGCAGTTCTTC
.,.,TRBV6-1,TRBJ1-2,CASRGGTARGGYTF,TGTGCCAGCAGGGGAGGGACGGCTCGGGGGGGCTACACCTTC
TRBD2,.,TRBV6-1,TRBJ2-1,CASRVLASNEQFF,TGTGCCAGCAGGGTACTAGCGTCCAATGAGCAGTTCTTC
.,many,TRBV12-3/TRBV12-4,TRBJ1-5,CASRPGGSNQPQHF,TGTGCCAGCAGGCCGGGGGGAAGCAATCAGCCCCAGCATTTT
TRBD2,many,TRBV4-2,TRBJ2-3,CASSQDLAGGPSDTQYF,TGTGCCAGCAGCCAAGATCTAGCGGGAGGGCCCTCAGATACGCAGTATTTT
.,.,TRBV29-1,TRBJ1-2,CSVETGYNYGYTF,TGCAGCGTAGAGACAGGATATAACTATGGCTACACCTTC
.,few,TRBV6-2/TRBV6-3,TRBJ2-1,CASSFGVPYNEQFF,TGTGCCAGCAGTTTCGGGGTACCCTACAATGAGCAGTTCTTC